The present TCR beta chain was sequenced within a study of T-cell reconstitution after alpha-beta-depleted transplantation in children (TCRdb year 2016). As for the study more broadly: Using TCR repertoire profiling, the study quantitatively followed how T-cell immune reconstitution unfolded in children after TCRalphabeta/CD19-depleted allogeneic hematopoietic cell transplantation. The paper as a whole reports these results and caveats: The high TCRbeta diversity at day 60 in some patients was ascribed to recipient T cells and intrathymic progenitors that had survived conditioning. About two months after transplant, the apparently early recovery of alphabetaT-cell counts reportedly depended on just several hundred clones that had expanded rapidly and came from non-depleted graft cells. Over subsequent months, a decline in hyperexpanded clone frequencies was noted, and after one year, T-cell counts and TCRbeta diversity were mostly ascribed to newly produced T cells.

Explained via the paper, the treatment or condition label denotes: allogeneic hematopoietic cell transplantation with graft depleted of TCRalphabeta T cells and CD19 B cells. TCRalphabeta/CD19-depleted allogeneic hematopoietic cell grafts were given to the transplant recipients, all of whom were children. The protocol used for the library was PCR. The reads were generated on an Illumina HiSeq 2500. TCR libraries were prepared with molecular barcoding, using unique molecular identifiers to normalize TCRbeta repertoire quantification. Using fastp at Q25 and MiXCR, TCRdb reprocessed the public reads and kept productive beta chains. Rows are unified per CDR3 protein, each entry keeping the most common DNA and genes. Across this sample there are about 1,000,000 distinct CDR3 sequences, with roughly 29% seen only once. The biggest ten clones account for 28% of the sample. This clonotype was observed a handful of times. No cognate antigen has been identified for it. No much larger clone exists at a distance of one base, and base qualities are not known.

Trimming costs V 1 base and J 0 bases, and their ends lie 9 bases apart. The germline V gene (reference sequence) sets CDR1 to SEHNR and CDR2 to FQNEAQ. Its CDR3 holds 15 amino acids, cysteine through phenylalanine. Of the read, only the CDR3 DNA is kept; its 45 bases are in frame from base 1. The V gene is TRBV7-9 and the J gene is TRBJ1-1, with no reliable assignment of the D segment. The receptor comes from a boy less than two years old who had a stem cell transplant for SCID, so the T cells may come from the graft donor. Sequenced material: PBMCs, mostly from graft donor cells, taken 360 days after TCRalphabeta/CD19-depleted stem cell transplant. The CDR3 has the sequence CASSLGVGMNTEAFF. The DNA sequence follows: TGTGCCAGCAGCTTAGGCGTGGGGATGAACACTGAAGCTTTCTTT.